This is a list of T cell receptor beta chains from one sample in a study of T cell responses to AZD1222 COVID-19 vaccine. Data came from immunoSEQ multiplex PCR; TCRdb stores just in-frame clones and leaves some out. This table has some 130,000 clones, 80% to 95% appearing once. Sequencing used peripheral blood, obtained 28 days after the second AZD1222 dose. The receptors were gathered from an adult who received the AZD1222 COVID-19 vaccine. The CDR3 runs from the conserved cysteine through the conserved F or W. Each record gives: J gene, D gene, CDR3 length, V gene, clone size, CDR3 protein, CDR3 DNA. A D gene is named only where the DNA matches it firmly. Clone size is stated in some rows and not others, as once, few, many or a class when expanded.

J: TRBJ2-7; D: TRBD2; length: 18; V: TRBV14; size: NA; CDR3: CASSQVTLLAGGPNEQYF; DNA: TGTGCCAGCAGCCAAGTAACCCTGCTAGCGGGGGGGCCAAACGAGCAGTACTTC
J: TRBJ2-7; D: NA; length: 14; V: TRBV6-1; size: NA; CDR3: CASSETQGSHEQYF; DNA: TGTGCCAGCAGTGAAACGCAGGGCTCTCACGAGCAGTACTTC
J: TRBJ2-3; D: TRBD2; length: 16; V: TRBV24-1; size: NA; CDR3: CATSDSNSGVAGTQYF; DNA: TGTGCCACCAGTGATTCCAATAGCGGGGTGGCGGGCACGCAGTATTTT
J: TRBJ2-3; D: NA; length: 14; V: TRBV30; size: NA; CDR3: CAWSGSLLTDTQYF; DNA: TGTGCCTGGAGTGGGTCACTACTCACAGATACGCAGTATTTT
J: TRBJ2-7; D: TRBD2; length: 14; V: TRBV9; size: NA; CDR3: CASSPGGVSYEQYF; DNA: TGTGCCAGCAGCCCGGGGGGGGTCTCCTACGAGCAGTACTTC
J: TRBJ1-4; D: NA; length: 13; V: TRBV19; size: NA; CDR3: CASIGGTNEKLFF; DNA: TGTGCCAGTATCGGGGGAACTAATGAAAAACTGTTTTTT
J: TRBJ2-3; D: TRBD2; length: 17; V: TRBV5-1; size: NA; CDR3: CASSVPGLAGVTDTQYF; DNA: TGCGCCAGCAGCGTGCCGGGACTAGCGGGGGTCACAGATACGCAGTATTTT
J: TRBJ1-5; D: TRBD1; length: 15; V: TRBV6-5; size: NA; CDR3: CASSYRRGPNQPQHF; DNA: TGTGCCAGCAGTTACAGGAGGGGGCCGAATCAGCCCCAGCATTTT
J: TRBJ1-2; D: TRBD1; length: 15; V: TRBV7-9; size: NA; CDR3: CASSFPKFGQGRYTF; DNA: TGTGCCAGCAGCTTCCCGAAGTTCGGACAGGGACGCTACACCTTC
J: TRBJ2-1; D: TRBD2; length: 17; V: TRBV5-1; size: NA; CDR3: CASSPRWTSGMLNEQFF; DNA: TGCGCCAGCAGCCCCAGGTGGACTAGCGGGATGTTGAATGAGCAGTTCTTC
J: TRBJ1-6; D: NA; length: 14; V: TRBV9; size: NA; CDR3: CASSVAQTGLALHF; DNA: TGTGCCAGCAGCGTAGCCCAGACGGGGCTCGCTCTCCACTTT
J: TRBJ2-1; D: TRBD1; length: 18; V: TRBV10-1; size: NA; CDR3: CASNLTGGHHPSPNEQFF; DNA: TGCGCCAGCAATTTGACAGGGGGCCACCATCCATCGCCCAATGAGCAGTTCTTC
J: TRBJ2-7; D: TRBD2; length: 18; V: TRBV30; size: NA; CDR3: CAWSGGLAGGEYSYEQYF; DNA: TGTGCCTGGAGTGGTGGACTAGCGGGGGGGGAATATTCCTACGAGCAGTACTTC
J: TRBJ1-5; D: NA; length: 15; V: TRBV7-6; size: NA; CDR3: CASSRGSERGQPQHF; DNA: TGTGCCAGCAGCCGAGGCTCGGAACGGGGACAGCCCCAGCATTTT
J: TRBJ2-7; D: TRBD2; length: 16; V: TRBV5-5; size: NA; CDR3: CASSLKLVERGYEQYF; DNA: TGTGCCAGCAGCTTAAAATTGGTTGAGCGGGGCTACGAGCAGTACTTC
J: TRBJ1-6; D: NA; length: 15; V: TRBV5-1; size: few; CDR3: CASSLDGGRDSPLHF; DNA: TGCGCCAGCAGCTTGGATGGTGGGCGGGATTCACCCCTCCACTTT
J: TRBJ2-5; D: TRBD2; length: 15; V: TRBV27; size: few; CDR3: CASSKGLAVQETQYF; DNA: TGTGCCAGCAGTAAGGGACTAGCGGTCCAAGAGACCCAGTACTTC
J: TRBJ2-3; D: TRBD2; length: 19; V: TRBV5-5; size: NA; CDR3: CASSLGLMVAGGGTDTQYF; DNA: TGTGCCAGCAGCCTGGGCCTAATGGTAGCGGGAGGTGGGACAGATACGCAGTATTTT
J: TRBJ1-2; D: TRBD1; length: 14; V: TRBV7-8; size: NA; CDR3: CASSAGTGPYGYTF; DNA: TGTGCCAGCAGCGCCGGGACAGGGCCTTATGGCTACACCTTC
J: TRBJ1-2; D: NA; length: 15; V: TRBV5-8; size: NA; CDR3: CASSLTQGINYGYTF; DNA: TGTGCCAGCAGCTTGACGCAGGGGATTAACTATGGCTACACCTTC
J: TRBJ1-2; D: TRBD1; length: 13; V: TRBV7-2; size: NA; CDR3: CASSLEPGGGYTF; DNA: TGTGCCAGCAGCTTAGAGCCAGGGGGAGGCTACACCTTC
J: TRBJ1-4; D: NA; length: 11; V: TRBV20-1; size: NA; CDR3: CSAMRFEKLFF; DNA: TGCAGTGCCATGCGCTTTGAAAAACTGTTTTTT
J: TRBJ2-3; D: TRBD2; length: 18; V: TRBV10-3; size: NA; CDR3: CAISDQGLAGGPTDTQYF; DNA: TGTGCCATCAGTGACCAAGGACTAGCGGGGGGGCCGACAGATACGCAGTATTTT
J: TRBJ2-7; D: NA; length: 15; V: TRBV18; size: once; CDR3: CASSPPSGPSYEQYF; DNA: TGTGCCAGCTCACCACCGAGCGGGCCATCCTACGAGCAGTACTTC
J: TRBJ2-5; D: TRBD2; length: 14; V: TRBV7-3; size: NA; CDR3: CASSLSGLEETQYF; DNA: TGTGCCAGCAGCTTATCGGGACTAGAAGAGACCCAGTACTTC
J: TRBJ2-1; D: NA; length: 13; V: TRBV6-4; size: NA; CDR3: CASSANSYNEQFF; DNA: TGTGCCAGCAGTGCCAATTCCTACAATGAGCAGTTCTTC